This T cell receptor beta chain was retrieved from a study of blood T cells in healthy people across ages (dated by TCRdb to the mid-2010s). About the study as a whole: In model experiments, template switching captured about one uniquely barcoded TCR beta cDNA molecule for every two T cells. The study measured age-related changes in TCR beta repertoire diversity using deep sequencing normalized with unique cDNA molecular identifiers. Donors were grouped into four age groups: young (average roughly 15 years), middle-aged (39), aged (approximately 58) and long-lived (about 82). Donors of different ages were randomly distributed across sequencing lanes to avoid experimental bias. Using the same blood draw, the study looked at two additional independent replicas of 1 million unique cDNA reads for two donors, one aged 18 to 29 and the other aged 80 or older.

As for this clonotype: The clone's antigen remains unknown. No much larger clonotype is one base removed from it; base qualities were not supplied.

The donors were roughly 38 Caucasian individuals from Russia, aged roughly 6 to 90 years, who were systemically healthy. Ten milliliters of peripheral blood were drawn from each donor into EDTA-treated Vacutainer tubes. Ficoll-Paque density-gradient centrifugation was used to isolate PBMCs, with at least 6 million per sample. Trizol reagent was used to extract total RNA from PBMCs, with at least 6 micrograms per sample. Naive CD45RAhigh/CD27high T cell percentages were measured by flow cytometry on a PBMC aliquot from every donor. Broad study findings and their caveats: Compared with the aged group, the long-lived group had more naive CD4+ T cells, fewer expanded clones and increased TCR diversity, a pattern suggesting age selection. Because profiling used bulk unsorted PBMCs, naive and antigen-experienced compartments could not be compared conclusively. Observed TCR beta diversity correlated strongly with the percentage of naive T cells measured by flow cytometry. The CMV infection status of donors was not known, potentially confounding age-related changes in expanded clonotypes. Observed TCR beta diversity per million T cells fell roughly linearly with age, and a significant reduction was already apparent by age around 40. Estimates of total diversity based on one million sequenced T cells were regarded as lower bounds and as underestimates.

Library creation used 5' RACE. TCRdb records Illumina HiSeq 2500 as the sequencer. A second roughly 6 to 11 cycle PCR used a sample-barcoded 5' primer and a J-beta primer mix. A template-switch 5' adaptor carrying 12 random nucleotides introduced a unique molecular identifier onto each TCR beta cDNA molecule. At least 2.5 million CDR3-containing paired-end reads were obtained from each sample. The Mint cDNA synthesis kit, primed by a TRBC-specific oligonucleotide, was used to synthesize first-strand cDNA from all RNA. Following uracil-DNA glycosylase treatment, all cDNA underwent a first 18-cycle PCR with the universal primers M1SS and BC2_uni_R. In the original analysis: For normalization, 1 million high-quality reads, each with a distinct molecular identifier, were randomly selected from each sample. Instead of being binned into consensus sequences, reads that shared molecular identifiers were thrown out. MiTCR, run with a Q25 quality threshold and the strictest error-elimination algorithm, handled CDR3 identification, clonotype clustering and error correction. A nonparametric unseen species model using Euler transformation provided a lower-bound estimate of total TCR beta diversity. The raw public reads went through TCRdb reprocessing: fastp at Q25, MiXCR clone calling, in-frame beta chains kept. For every CDR3 protein sequence, its rows merge into one entry that carries the most common genes and DNA. TCRdb, not the original authors, processed these V and J calls. This sample has some 750,000 distinct CDR3 sequences in its table, and about 20% of those were observed once. Around a fifth of the sample is taken by the ten largest.

Measured from the cysteine to the phenylalanine, the CDR3 is 13 residues long. Only the CDR3 part of the read is kept: 39 bases, read in frame from the first base. The germline V gene sets CDR1 to LGHNA and CDR2 to YSLEER. The sequence joins TRBV4-3 to TRBJ2-7; no D gene is confidently identified. The end of the DNA aligns better with TRBJ2-1, so the J call may be wrong. Sequences were obtained from blood. This receptor was identified in a man in his 70s in good health. The nucleotide sequence reads as follows: TGCGCCAGCAGCCGCTCTGCGAACAATGAGCAGTTCTTC. Its amino acids are CASSRSANNEQFF.